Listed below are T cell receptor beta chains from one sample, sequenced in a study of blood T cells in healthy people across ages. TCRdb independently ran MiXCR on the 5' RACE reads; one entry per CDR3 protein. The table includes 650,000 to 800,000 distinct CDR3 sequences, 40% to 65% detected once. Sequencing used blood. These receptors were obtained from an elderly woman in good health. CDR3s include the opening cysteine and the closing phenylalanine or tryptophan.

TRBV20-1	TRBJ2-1	CSAPTLAGVNEQFF
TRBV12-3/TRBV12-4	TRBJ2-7	CASRAEGTNHYEQYF
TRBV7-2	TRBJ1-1	CASEVLGGQNEAFF
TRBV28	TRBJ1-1	CASTLRTGRYAEAFF
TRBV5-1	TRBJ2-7	CASSLTSGGAPEQYF
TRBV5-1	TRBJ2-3	CASSLLASADTQYF
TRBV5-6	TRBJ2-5	CASSFWGAREETQYF
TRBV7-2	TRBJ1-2	CASSLQGGYGYTF
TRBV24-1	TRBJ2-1	CATSDSNEVNEQFF
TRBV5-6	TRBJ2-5	CASSLKIQILGAGGWDEQYF
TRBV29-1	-	CSANRDRAIFEQYF
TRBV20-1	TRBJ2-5	CSARDFGRKTQYF
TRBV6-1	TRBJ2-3	CASRQIREVDTQYF
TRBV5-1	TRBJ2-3	CAGSLITDTQYF
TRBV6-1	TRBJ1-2	CASSDQGNYGYTF
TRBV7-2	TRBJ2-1	CASSVASGGWEQFF
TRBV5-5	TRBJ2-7	CASSPAWAQYF
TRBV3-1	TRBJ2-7	CASTSGGTDSYEQYF
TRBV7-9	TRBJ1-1	CASSSGGGSTEAFF
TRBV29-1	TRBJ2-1	CSVPRLAGNGNEQFF
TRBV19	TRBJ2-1	CASKGGGPGQFF
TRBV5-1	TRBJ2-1	CASSLDPADDNEQFF
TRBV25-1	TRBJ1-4	CASSESEVDEKLFF
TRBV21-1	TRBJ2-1	CASSKSGRPYNEQFF
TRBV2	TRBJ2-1	CASRHPGEQFF
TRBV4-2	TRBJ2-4	CASSQSSGRSMVAKNIQYF
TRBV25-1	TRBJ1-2	CASSERQSLTINGYTF
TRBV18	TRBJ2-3	CASSPIDSTDTQYF
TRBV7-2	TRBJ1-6	CASRNNSPLHF
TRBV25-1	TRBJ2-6	CASSEWGSGANVLTF
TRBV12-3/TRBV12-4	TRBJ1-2	CASSCGTGFGYTF
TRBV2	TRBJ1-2	CASSPRGINYGYTF
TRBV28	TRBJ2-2	CASSFFRGPSINTGELFF
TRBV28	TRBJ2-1	CASSLESAGDRGEQFF
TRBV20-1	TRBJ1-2	CSAGTGTGDGYTF
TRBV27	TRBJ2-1	CASSFGTGLNEQFF
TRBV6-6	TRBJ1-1	CASSPDLTEAFF
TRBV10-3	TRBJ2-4	CAISEASRVGDIQYF
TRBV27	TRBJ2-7	CAGSVVADDEQYF
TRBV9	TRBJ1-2	CASSVATGRGYTF
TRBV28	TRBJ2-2	CASRGSGGNTGELFF
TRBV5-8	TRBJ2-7	CASSLATRATFSYEQYF
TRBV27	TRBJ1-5	CACSLFPSNQPQHF
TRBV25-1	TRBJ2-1	CASSRGKVEQFF
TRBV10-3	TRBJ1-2	CATEKNDQGYYGYTF
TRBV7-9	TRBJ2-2	CASQGGSYGELFF
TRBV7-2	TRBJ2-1	CASSVAGKGQFF
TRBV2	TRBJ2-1	CASEGRGDEQFF
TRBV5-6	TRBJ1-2	CASTRDRANYGYTF
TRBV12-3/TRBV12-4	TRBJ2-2	CASSHLTYGAGGITGELFF
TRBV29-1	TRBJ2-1	CSVPTASGGYNEQFF
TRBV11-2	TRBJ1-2	CASSLGTLEGYTF
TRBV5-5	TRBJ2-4	CASSLGKNIQYF
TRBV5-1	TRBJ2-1	CASSLQGALYNEQFF